The 22 T cell receptor beta chains listed next were all sequenced from one sample in a study of blood T cells in healthy people across ages (dated by TCRdb to the mid-2010s). To prepare the library, 5' RACE was applied. Sequenced using an Illumina HiSeq 2500. A second roughly 6 to 12 cycle PCR used a sample-barcoded 5' primer and a J-beta primer mix. TCRdb's own reprocessing of the public reads used fastp at Q25 and MiXCR and kept productive beta chains. A single entry per CDR3 protein holds the most common genes and DNA from its merged rows. The table for this sample lists some 710,000 distinct CDR3 sequences; 35% to 60% of them were counted only once. Around 18% of the sample is taken by the ten largest. The sequenced material came from blood. These receptors all stem from a man older than 75 in good health.

This clonotype was detected once. V gene TRBV7-3 combines with J gene TRBJ2-6; D is ambiguous. CDR1 and CDR2 from the germline V gene are SGHTA and FQGTGA. The CDR3 extends over 16 amino acids. Trimming cost V 3 bases and J 4 bases, with 13 bases left between them. CDR3 DNA: TGTGCCAGCAGCTTCGGCCAAGCTTCCGGGGCCAACGTCCTGACTTTC. It specifies CASSFGQASGANVLTF.

The V and J genes are TRBV20-1 and TRBJ2-5; 8 nucleotides line up with TRBD1. The junction had 17 bases not matched to a gene; V was cut back by 6 bases and J by 11 bases. Germline V gene data show CDR1 as DFQATT and CDR2 as SNEGSKA (reference sequence). The CDR3 totals 14 residues. This CDR3 reads CSAPRTGLTQEQYF. CDR3 nucleotides: TGCAGTGCCCCTAGGACAGGGTTAACCCAAGAGCAGTACTTC.

This clonotype has only a few counts. This rearrangement joins TRBV6-1 to TRBJ2-5; D remains ambiguous. The V and J ends lost 1 base and 5 bases respectively, with 14 bases between them. Germline CDR1 reads MNHNS; CDR2 reads SASEGT. The CDR3 has 15 amino acids. The CDR3 protein is CASSEVTPSMETQYF. In DNA, the CDR3 is TGTGCCAGCAGTGAAGTTACACCATCGATGGAGACCCAGTACTTC.

A word on this clonotype: Since the CDR3 does not end with the conserved phenylalanine or tryptophan, this likely comes from a read error. The chain uses TRBV29-1 and TRBJ2-7, with a weak D call TRBD2 (6 bases). The CDR3 loop spans 13 amino acids. The V gene lost 7 bases and the J gene lost 2 bases, with 15 bases spanning the gap. Per germline, CDR1 SQVTM and CDR2 ANQGSEA. The chain's CDR3 is CSGGLFLAYEQYL. The CDR3 coding sequence is TGCAGCGGGGGACTGTTTTTGGCCTACGAGCAGTACTTA.

This chain uses TRBV14 with TRBJ2-1; D assignment may be TRBD1 or TRBD2 (5 bases each). In germline, CDR1 is SGHDN, CDR2 FVKESK. The CDR3 sequence is 16 residues long. Deletions cut 0 bases from V and 4 bases from J, with 13 bases between. The CDR3 sequence is CASSQEDRDPYNEQFF. CDR3 coding DNA: TGTGCCAGCAGCCAAGAAGATAGGGACCCTTACAATGAGCAGTTCTTC.

This clonotype was observed a single time. V usage is TRBV11-1 and J usage is TRBJ2-3; 8 nucleotides match TRBD2. Losses at the gene ends were 3 bases for V and 1 base for J; bases not matched to a gene: 3. The CDR3 is made up of 15 amino acids. Germline V gene data show CDR1 as SGHAT and CDR2 as FQDESV (reference sequence). CDR3 loop: CASSFSAGGTDTQYF. For the CDR3, the DNA is TGTGCCAGCAGCTTCTCAGCGGGGGGCACAGATACGCAGTATTTT.

This clonotype came up many times. This chain connects TRBV4-2 to TRBJ2-7; D might be TRBD1 (6 bases). The CDR3 sequence is 14 residues long. Germline CDR1 and CDR2: LGHNA and YNFKEQ. V was clipped by 1 base and J by 2 bases, with 9 bases between them. CDR3 loop: CASSQAGQPYEQYF. CDR3 DNA sequence: TGTGCCAGCAGCCAAGCCGGACAGCCCTACGAGCAGTACTTC.

This clonotype was found a few times. Since a much larger clone is just one base distant, this may be a read error. The V and J genes are TRBV28 and TRBJ2-1; the match to TRBD1 covers 9 bases. The germline V gene encodes CDR1 MDHEN and CDR2 SYDVKM. This CDR3 has 14 amino acids. After removal of 5 bases from V and 9 bases from J, the junction contained 8 bases not matched to a gene. This CDR3 is CASSVSGTGTEQFF. CDR3 sequence (DNA): TGTGCCAGCAGTGTTTCCGGGACAGGGACTGAGCAGTTCTTC.

V usage is TRBV11-2 and J usage is TRBJ2-4; a weak D match, TRBD2 (5 bases). The J call may not be correct, given that the DNA end is closer to TRBJ2-7. Germline V CDR1 and CDR2: SGHAT, FQNNGV. CDR3 length: 14 residues. CDR3 protein: CASSFGMRASEQYF. The CDR3 coding sequence is TGTGCCAGCAGCTTCGGTATGAGGGCGAGCGAGCAGTACTTC.

The chain recombines TRBV10-3 with TRBJ2-5, with 14 bases aligning to TRBD2. The J call may be mistaken, given a closer DNA end match to TRBJ2-7. This CDR3 has 16 residues. CDR1 is ENHRY, CDR2 SYGVKD, per germline. CDR3 residues: CAISESGTSGSSEQYF. CDR3 sequence (DNA): TGTGCCATCAGTGAGTCCGGGACTAGCGGGAGCAGCGAGCAGTACTTC.

The genes are TRBV6-2 or TRBV6-3 and TRBJ2-7, with TRBD2 identical over 7 bases. The germline CDR1 and CDR2 sequences are MNHEY and SVGEGT. The CDR3 loop spans 17 amino acids. V shed 6 bases and J 5 bases; nucleotides not matched to a gene: 19. CDR3 loop: CASRFSRDYVGPNEQYF. The DNA for the CDR3 is TGTGCCAGCAGATTCTCGCGGGACTATGTGGGACCTAACGAGCAGTACTTC.

This clonotype was counted a few times. The chain recombines TRBV5-1 with TRBJ2-1; 8 nucleotides agree with TRBD2. The CDR3 spans 16 residues. Germline lookup yields CDR1 SGHRS and CDR2 YFSETQ. J gave up 2 bases and V 4 bases, and 8 bases lay outside the gene matches. The CDR3 DNA is TGCGCCAGCAGCACCCGGGCGGGACTAGCCTACAATGAGCAGTTCTTC. This translates into CASSTRAGLAYNEQFF.

The rearrangement joins TRBV5-5 to TRBJ2-4, with 11 bases aligning to TRBD1. The J call is in doubt because the DNA end fits TRBJ2-7 better. Germline V gives CDR1 SGHKS, CDR2 YYEKEE (reference sequence). This CDR3 is built from 16 residues. The CDR3 here is CASSLPGQGVLYEQYF. In DNA, the CDR3 is TGTGCCAGCAGCTTACCGGGACAGGGGGTATTATACGAGCAGTACTTC.

This clonotype came up many times. The chain recombines TRBV10-3 with TRBJ2-1, with 11 bases that match TRBD2. Trimming took 3 bases from V and 9 from J; bases not matched to a gene: 4. This CDR3 region has 14 residues. Germline V lookup: CDR1 ENHRY, CDR2 SYGVKD. CDR3 sequence (DNA): TGTGCCATCAGTGATGCGGGACTAGCGGTTGAGCAGTTCTTC. This translates into CAISDAGLAVEQFF.

In this sample, this clonotype turned up once. A junction end diverges from the germline sequence, so it may reflect a read error. The rearrangement links TRBV4-1 to TRBJ1-2; TRBD1 matches at 10 bases. This CDR3 has 14 residues. Per the germline V gene, CDR1 is MGHRA and CDR2 is YSYEKL. The CDR3 here is CASSLTGGDYDYTF. CDR3 coding DNA: TGCGCCAGCAGTCTGACAGGGGGCGACTATGACTACACCTTC.

The V and J genes are TRBV20-1 and TRBJ2-7; D gene unclear. The J call is doubtful: the DNA matches TRBJ2-5 better. The CDR3 extends over 12 amino acids. CDR1 and CDR2 (germline): DFQATT, SNEGSKA (reference sequence). The CDR3 DNA follows: TGCAGTGCTAGAGTTAGAGGACAGACCCAGTACTTC. It encodes CSARVRGQTQYF.

This clonotype turned up a few times. This rearrangement joins TRBV7-2 to TRBJ2-5; D tentatively fits TRBD1 or TRBD2 (5 bases each). Germline V gene lookup returns CDR1 SGHTA and CDR2 FQGNSA. The CDR3 contains 15 residues. Trimming cost V 1 base and J 4 bases, with 13 bases left between them. The DNA of the CDR3 is TGTGCCAGCAGCTTAGGTGCGGCTGGGGGAGAGACCCAGTACTTC. This codes for CASSLGAAGGETQYF.

This clonotype was seen a handful of times. Being one base from a much bigger clone, this may be a read error. The V gene is TRBV20-1, the J gene TRBJ1-1; D remains ambiguous. V lost 5 bases, J lost 6 bases, and 19 bases lay in between. Germline values: CDR1 DFQATT, CDR2 SNEGSKA (reference sequence). This CDR3 comprises 14 residues. DNA of the CDR3: TGCAGTGCTCCCAGTGCCTCTCGCAACGCTGAAGCTTTCTTT. The encoded protein is CSAPSASRNAEAFF.

This clonotype was seen at least ten times. The V and J genes are TRBV20-1 and TRBJ2-5; unclear D gene. The CDR3 spans 12 residues. The germline gives CDR1 DFQATT, CDR2 SNEGSKA (reference sequence). V was cut by 1 base and J by 6 bases, with 9 bases left in between. The DNA for the CDR3 is TGCAGTGCTAGAGTCCAGCCGCAGACCCAGTACTTC. Amino acids: CSARVQPQTQYF.

The genes are TRBV7-2 and TRBJ1-1; D gene uncertain. V lost 1 base to trimming and J lost 5 bases, with 8 bases between them. The germline gives CDR1 SGHTA, CDR2 FQGNSA. The CDR3 totals 13 residues. This chain's CDR3 is CASSLVPQTEAFF. CDR3 coding DNA: TGTGCCAGCAGCTTAGTACCGCAGACTGAAGCTTTCTTT.

The chain couples TRBV6-1 to TRBJ2-6; D is unresolved. V was cut by 0 bases and J by 1 base, with 4 bases left in between. Germline assignment: CDR1 MNHNS and CDR2 SASEGT. The CDR3 runs 15 residues. The CDR3 region has the DNA TGTGCCAGCAGTGAAGCGGAGTCTGGGGCCAACGTCCTGACTTTC. Its protein is CASSEAESGANVLTF.

The genes are TRBV4-2 and TRBJ2-7; 7 bases fit TRBD2. CDR3 length: 15 amino acids. The junction had 4 bases not matched to a gene; V was cut back by 0 bases and J by 2 bases. CDR1 LGHNA and CDR2 YNFKEQ come from the germline V gene. This CDR3 is CASSQEGTNTYEQYF. The CDR3 bases are TGTGCCAGCAGCCAAGAGGGGACTAACACCTACGAGCAGTACTTC.